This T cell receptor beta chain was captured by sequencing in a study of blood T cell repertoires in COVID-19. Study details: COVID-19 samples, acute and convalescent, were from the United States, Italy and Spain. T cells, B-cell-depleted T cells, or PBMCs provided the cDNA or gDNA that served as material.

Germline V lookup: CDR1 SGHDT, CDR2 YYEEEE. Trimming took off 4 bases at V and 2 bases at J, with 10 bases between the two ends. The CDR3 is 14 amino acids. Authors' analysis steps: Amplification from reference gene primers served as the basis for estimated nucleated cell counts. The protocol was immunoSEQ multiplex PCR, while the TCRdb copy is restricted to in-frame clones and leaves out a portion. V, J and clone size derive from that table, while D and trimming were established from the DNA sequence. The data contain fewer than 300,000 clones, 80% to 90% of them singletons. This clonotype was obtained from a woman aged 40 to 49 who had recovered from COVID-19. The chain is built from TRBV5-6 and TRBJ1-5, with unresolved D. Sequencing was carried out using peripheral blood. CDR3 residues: CASSRAGGNQPQHF. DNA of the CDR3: TGTGCCAGCAGCCGGGCCGGGGGCAATCAGCCCCAGCATTTT.